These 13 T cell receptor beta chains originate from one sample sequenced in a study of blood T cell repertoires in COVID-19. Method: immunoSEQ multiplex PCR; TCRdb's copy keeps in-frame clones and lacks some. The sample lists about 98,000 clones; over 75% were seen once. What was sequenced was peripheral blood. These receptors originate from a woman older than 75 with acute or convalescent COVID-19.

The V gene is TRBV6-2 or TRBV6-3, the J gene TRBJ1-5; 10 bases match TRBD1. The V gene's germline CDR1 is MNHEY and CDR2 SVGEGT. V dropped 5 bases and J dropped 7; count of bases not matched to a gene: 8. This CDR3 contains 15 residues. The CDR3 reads CASSDRDRGPQPQHF. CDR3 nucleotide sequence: TGTGCCAGCAGTGACCGGGACAGGGGTCCCCAGCCCCAGCATTTT.

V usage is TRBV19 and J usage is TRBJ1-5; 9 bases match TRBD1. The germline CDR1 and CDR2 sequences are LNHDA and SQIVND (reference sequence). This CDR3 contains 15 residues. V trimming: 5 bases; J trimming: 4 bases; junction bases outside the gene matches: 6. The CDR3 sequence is CASSQGTGWNQPQHF. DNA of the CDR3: TGTGCCAGTAGTCAAGGGACAGGGTGGAATCAGCCCCAGCATTTT.

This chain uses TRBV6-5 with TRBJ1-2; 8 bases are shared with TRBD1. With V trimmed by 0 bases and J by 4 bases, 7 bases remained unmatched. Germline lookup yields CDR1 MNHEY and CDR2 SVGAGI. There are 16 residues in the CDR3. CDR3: CASSYSTGGMGYGYTF. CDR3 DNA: TGTGCCAGCAGTTACTCCACAGGGGGAATGGGCTATGGCTACACCTTC.

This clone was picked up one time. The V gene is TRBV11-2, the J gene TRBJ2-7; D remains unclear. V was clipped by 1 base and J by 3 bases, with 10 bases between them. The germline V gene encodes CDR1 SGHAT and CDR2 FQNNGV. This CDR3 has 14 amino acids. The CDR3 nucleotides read TGTGCCAGCAGCTTAGGCGCTCCCTTCTACGAGCAGTACTTC. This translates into CASSLGAPFYEQYF.

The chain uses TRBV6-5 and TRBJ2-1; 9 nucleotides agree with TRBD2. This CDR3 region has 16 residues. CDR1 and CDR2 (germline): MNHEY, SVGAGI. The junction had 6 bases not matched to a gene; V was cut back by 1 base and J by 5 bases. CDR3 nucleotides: TGTGCCAGCAGTTACTTGCGGGGGGGGTCACACAATGAGCAGTTCTTC. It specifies CASSYLRGGSHNEQFF.

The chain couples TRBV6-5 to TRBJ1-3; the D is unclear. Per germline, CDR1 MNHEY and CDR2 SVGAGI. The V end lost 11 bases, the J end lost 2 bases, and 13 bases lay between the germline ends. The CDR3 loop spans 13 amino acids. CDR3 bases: TGTGCCTCCCAACGGGTCCCTGGAAACACCATATATTTT. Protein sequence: CASQRVPGNTIYF.

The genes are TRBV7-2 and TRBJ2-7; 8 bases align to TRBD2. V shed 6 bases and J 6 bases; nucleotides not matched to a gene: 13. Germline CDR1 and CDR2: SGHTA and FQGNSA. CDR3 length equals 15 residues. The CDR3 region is CASRAGTSLFFEQYF. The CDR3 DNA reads TGTGCCAGCAGGGCCGGGACTAGTCTCTTTTTCGAGCAGTACTTC.

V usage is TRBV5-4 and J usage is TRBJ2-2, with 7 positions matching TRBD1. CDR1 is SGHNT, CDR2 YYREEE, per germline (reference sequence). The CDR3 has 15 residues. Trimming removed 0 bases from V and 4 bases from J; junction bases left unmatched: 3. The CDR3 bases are TGTGCCAGCAGCTTGGACGCAGGGGGCACCGGGGAGCTGTTTTTT. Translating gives CASSLDAGGTGELFF. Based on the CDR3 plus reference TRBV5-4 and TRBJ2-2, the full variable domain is ETGVTQSPTHLIKTRGQQVTLRCSSQSGHNTVSWYQQALGQGPQFIFQYYREEENGRGNFPPRFSGLQFPNYSSELNVNALELDDSALYLCASSLDAGGTGELFFGEGSRLTVL.

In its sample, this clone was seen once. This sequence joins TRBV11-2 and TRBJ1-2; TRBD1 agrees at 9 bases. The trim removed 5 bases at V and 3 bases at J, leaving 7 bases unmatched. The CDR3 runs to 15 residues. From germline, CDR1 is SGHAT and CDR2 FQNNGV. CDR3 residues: CASSTLQGAYYGYTF. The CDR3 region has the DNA TGTGCCAGCAGCACCTTACAGGGGGCTTACTATGGCTACACCTTC.

The CDR3 sequence: CASSPLPSTQETQYF. The CDR3 DNA reads TGTGCCAGCTCACCATTGCCTAGCACCCAAGAGACCCAGTACTTC. The chain is built from TRBV18 and TRBJ2-5; D is possibly TRBD2 (5 bases). From germline, CDR1 is KGHSH and CDR2 LQKENI. The length of the CDR3 is 15 residues. Between the trimmed V and J ends, which lost 2 bases and 1 base, there was a span of 11 bases.

CDR3 in amino acids: CASSIKAGVAFF. The CDR3 DNA is TGTGCCAGTAGTATAAAGGCAGGGGTAGCTTTCTTT. The chain employs TRBV19 and TRBJ1-1, with D maybe TRBD1 (6 bases). The V end lost 2 bases, the J end lost 10 bases, and 11 bases lay between the germline ends. The CDR3 length is 12 residues. In germline, CDR1 is LNHDA, CDR2 SQIVND (reference sequence).

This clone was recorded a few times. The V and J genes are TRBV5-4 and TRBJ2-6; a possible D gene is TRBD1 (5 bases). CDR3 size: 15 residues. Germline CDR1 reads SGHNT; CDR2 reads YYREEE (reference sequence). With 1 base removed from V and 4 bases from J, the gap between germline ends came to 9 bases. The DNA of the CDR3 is TGTGCCAGCAGCTTGAGGACATCCGGGGCCAACGTCCTGACTTTC. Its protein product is CASSLRTSGANVLTF.

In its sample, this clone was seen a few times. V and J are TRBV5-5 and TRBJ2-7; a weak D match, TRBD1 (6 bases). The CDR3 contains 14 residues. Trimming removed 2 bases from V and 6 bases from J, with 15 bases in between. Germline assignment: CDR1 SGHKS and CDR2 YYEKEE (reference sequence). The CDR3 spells CASSLQGGSGEQYF. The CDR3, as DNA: TGTGCCAGCAGCTTACAGGGCGGATCGGGCGAGCAGTACTTC.